The T cell receptor beta chain under discussion was sequenced for a study of blood T cell repertoires in COVID-19. Study-level information: COVID-19 samples from acute and convalescent phases originated in the United States, Italy and Spain.

Those who participated ranged in age from 18 to 89 years and resided in about two dozen US areas. The study assigned cohorts using participant-reported clinical history. TCRdb's table, derived via immunoSEQ multiplex PCR, lists solely in-frame clones and lacks some. The sample has 160,000 or so clones; approximately 87% are singletons. The length of the CDR3 is 14 residues. V shed 2 bases, J shed 3 bases, and the junction held 3 bases outside the gene matches. Germline-derived CDR1 and CDR2 are SGHDT and YYEEEE. This chain uses TRBV5-6 with TRBJ1-1, with TRBD1 matching 8 bases. The clonotype comes from a woman in her forties or fifties who had recovered from COVID-19. Sequenced: PBMCs or T cells enriched from blood (not recorded which). This CDR3 is CASSFGRGHTEAFF. In DNA form, the CDR3 reads TGTGCCAGCAGCTTTGGCAGGGGGCACACTGAAGCTTTCTTT.